This record looks at one T cell receptor (beta chain) sequence and its context. Sequenced by immunoSEQ multiplex PCR; TCRdb stores in-frame clones only, minus some. The table records some 86,000 clones, about 86% of them present only once. Trimming cost V 2 bases and J 7 bases, with 13 bases left between them. The length of the CDR3 is 14 residues. CDR1 SGHTS and CDR2 YDEGEE come from the germline V gene. This record belongs to a study of OX40 agonist ivuxolimab in advanced cancers. Study-wide background: The patients' treatment was ivuxolimab, an agonistic anti-OX40 (CD134) antibody. Partial response was recorded in three patients: one hepatocellular carcinoma and two cutaneous melanoma cases.

The J gene is TRBJ1-5, the V gene TRBV5-8; D is undetermined. The sequence derives from an adult with an advanced solid tumor such as melanoma, head and neck, liver or kidney cancer. This specimen was CD4+ or CD8+ T cells sorted from blood, taken in a trial of the OX40 agonist ivuxolimab. CDR3 in DNA: TGTGCCAGCAGCTTTATTCCAGGTGGACAGCCCCAGCATTTT. Protein: CASSFIPGGQPQHF.